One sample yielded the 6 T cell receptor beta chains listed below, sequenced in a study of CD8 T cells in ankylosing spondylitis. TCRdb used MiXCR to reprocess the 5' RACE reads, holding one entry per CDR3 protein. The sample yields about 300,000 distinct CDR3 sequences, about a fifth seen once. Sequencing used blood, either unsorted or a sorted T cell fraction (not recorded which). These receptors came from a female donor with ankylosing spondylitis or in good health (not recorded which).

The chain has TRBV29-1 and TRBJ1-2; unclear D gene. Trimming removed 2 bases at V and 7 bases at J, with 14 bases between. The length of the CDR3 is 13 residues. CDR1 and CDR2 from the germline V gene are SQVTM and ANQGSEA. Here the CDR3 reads CSVEFGSDRGYTF. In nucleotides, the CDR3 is TGCAGCGTTGAATTTGGGAGTGATCGTGGCTACACCTTC.

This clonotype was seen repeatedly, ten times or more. The CDR3 DNA sequence: TGCAGCGTCCGCGGGACGGGATCCTACAATGAGCAGTTCTTC. Translation: CSVRGTGSYNEQFF. The genes are TRBV29-1 and TRBJ2-1; TRBD2 is a possible D gene (6 bases). V gave up 6 bases and J gave up 1 base, with 13 bases separating them. The CDR3 contains 14 residues. Germline V gene lookup returns CDR1 SQVTM and CDR2 ANQGSEA.

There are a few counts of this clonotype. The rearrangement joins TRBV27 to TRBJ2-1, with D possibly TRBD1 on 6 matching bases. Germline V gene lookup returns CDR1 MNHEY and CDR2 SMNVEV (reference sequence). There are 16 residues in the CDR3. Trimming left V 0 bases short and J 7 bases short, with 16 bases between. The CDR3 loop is CASSLSPAGEGNEQFF. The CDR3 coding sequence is TGTGCCAGCAGTTTATCCCCTGCAGGGGAAGGGAATGAGCAGTTCTTC.

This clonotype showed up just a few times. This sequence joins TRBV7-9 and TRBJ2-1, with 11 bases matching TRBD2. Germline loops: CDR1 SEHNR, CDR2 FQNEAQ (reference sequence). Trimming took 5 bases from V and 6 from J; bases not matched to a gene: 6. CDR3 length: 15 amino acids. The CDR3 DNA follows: TGTGCCAGCAGCCAAACTAGCGGGAGTGGCAATGAGCAGTTCTTC. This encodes CASSQTSGSGNEQFF.

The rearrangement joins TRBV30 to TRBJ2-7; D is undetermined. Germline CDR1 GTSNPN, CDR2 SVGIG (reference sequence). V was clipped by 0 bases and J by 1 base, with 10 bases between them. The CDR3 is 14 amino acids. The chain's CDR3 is CAWSVNRQSYEQYF. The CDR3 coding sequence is TGTGCCTGGAGTGTGAATAGACAATCCTACGAGCAGTACTTC.

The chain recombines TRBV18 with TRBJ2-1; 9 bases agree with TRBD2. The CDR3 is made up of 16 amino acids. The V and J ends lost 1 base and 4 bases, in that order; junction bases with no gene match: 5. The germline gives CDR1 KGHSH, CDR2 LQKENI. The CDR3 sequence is CASSPLRLAGYNEQFF. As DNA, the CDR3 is TGTGCCAGCTCACCACTCCGGCTAGCGGGGTACAATGAGCAGTTCTTC.